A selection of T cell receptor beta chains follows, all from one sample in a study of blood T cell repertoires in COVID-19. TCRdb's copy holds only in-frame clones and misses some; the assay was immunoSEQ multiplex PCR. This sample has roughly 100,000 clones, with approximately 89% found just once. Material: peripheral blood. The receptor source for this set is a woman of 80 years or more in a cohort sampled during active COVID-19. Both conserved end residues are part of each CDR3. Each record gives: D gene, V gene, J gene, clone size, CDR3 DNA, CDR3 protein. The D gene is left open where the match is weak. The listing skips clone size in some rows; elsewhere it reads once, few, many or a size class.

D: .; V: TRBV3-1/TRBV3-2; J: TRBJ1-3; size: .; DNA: TGTGCCAGCAGCCATGGGGGGGCTGCAAACACCATATATTTT; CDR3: CASSHGGAANTIYF
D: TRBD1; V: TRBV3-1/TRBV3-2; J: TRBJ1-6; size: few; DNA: TGTGCCAGCAGTCTGACAGGGGTCAATTCACCCCTCCACTTT; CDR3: CASSLTGVNSPLHF
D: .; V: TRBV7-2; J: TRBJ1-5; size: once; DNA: TGTGCCAGCAGCTCAGGGTTGGGTAGCAATCAGCCCCAGCATTTT; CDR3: CASSSGLGSNQPQHF
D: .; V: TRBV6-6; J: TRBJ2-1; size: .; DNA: TGTGCCAGCAGTTACTCCAGGGTATACAATGAGCAGTTCTTC; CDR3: CASSYSRVYNEQFF
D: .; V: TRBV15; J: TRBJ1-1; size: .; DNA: TGTGCCACCAGCAGAGAGTATGACCGGGGCAGGGGAAACACTGAAGCTTTCTTT; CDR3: CATSREYDRGRGNTEAFF
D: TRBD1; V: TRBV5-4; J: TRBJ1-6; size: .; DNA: TGTGCCAGCAGCCTGGGACAGTATAATTCACCCCTCCACTTT; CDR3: CASSLGQYNSPLHF
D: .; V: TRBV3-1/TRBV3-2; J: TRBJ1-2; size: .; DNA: TGTGCCAGCAGCCAACTCTATGGCTACACCTTC; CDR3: CASSQLYGYTF
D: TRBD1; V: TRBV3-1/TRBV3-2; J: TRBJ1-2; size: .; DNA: TGTGCCAGCAGCCAATCGACAGGGAGCTATGGCTACACCTTC; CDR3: CASSQSTGSYGYTF
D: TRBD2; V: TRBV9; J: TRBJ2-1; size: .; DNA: TGTGCCAGCAGCGCGGGCATCCCATCAACTAGCGGTCGACCGCACAATGAGCAGTTCTTC; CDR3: CASSAGIPSTSGRPHNEQFF
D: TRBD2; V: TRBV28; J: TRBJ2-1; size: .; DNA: TGTGCCAGCGGGACTAGCGGGAGGGTTAATGAGCAGTTCTTC; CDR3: CASGTSGRVNEQFF
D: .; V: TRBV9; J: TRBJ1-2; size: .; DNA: TGTGCCAGCAGCGGGAGAGGGAGGGCATCCTTC; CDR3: CASSGRGRASF
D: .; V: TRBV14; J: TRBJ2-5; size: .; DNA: TGTGCCAGCAGCCAACGCATCGGGGTACCCTTGGAGACCCAGTACTTC; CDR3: CASSQRIGVPLETQYF
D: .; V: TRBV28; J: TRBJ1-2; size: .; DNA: TGTGCCAGCAGTTTATACGAAGCTCCCTATGGCTACACCTTC; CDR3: CASSLYEAPYGYTF
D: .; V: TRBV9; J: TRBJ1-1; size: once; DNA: TGTGCCAGCAGCGTACCAGAAAGAACTGAAGCTTTCTTT; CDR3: CASSVPERTEAFF
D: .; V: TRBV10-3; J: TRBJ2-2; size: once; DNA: TGTGCCATCGGGGCCAACACCGGGGAGCTGTTTTTT; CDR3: CAIGANTGELFF
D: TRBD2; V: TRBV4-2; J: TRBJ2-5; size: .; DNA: TGTGCCAGCAGCCATGGGGCGGGGGGCTTCCAAGAGACCCAGTACTTC; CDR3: CASSHGAGGFQETQYF
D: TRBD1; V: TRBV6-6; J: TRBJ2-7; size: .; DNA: TGTGCCAGCAGTTACGGCGGGACAGGGAGTTACGAGCAGTACTTC; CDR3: CASSYGGTGSYEQYF
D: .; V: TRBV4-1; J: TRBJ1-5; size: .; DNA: TGCGCCAGCAGCCAAGACTCCCACTATAGCAATCAGCCCCAGCATTTT; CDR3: CASSQDSHYSNQPQHF
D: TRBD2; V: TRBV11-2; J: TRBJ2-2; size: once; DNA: TGTGCCAGCAGCCCCGGACTAGCACCGAACACCGGGGAGCTGTTTTTT; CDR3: CASSPGLAPNTGELFF
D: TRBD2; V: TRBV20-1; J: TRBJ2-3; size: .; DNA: TGCAGTGCTAGTGTTACTAGCGGGAGTCATCGGGGCACAGATACGCAGTATTTT; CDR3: CSASVTSGSHRGTDTQYF
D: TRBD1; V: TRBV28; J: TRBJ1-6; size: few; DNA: TGTGCCAGCAACATACAGGGGTCCTCCTATAATTCACCCCTCCACTTT; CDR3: CASNIQGSSYNSPLHF
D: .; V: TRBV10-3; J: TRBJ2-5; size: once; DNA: TGTGCCATCAGTTATGGGACACCCCAAGAGACCCAGTACTTC; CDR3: CAISYGTPQETQYF
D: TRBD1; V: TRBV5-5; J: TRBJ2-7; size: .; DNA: TGTGCCAGCAGCTACAACAGGGGGCTTCAGAAGAACGAGCAGTACTTC; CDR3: CASSYNRGLQKNEQYF